The 30 T cell receptor beta chains below all came from one sample that was sequenced in a study of early T cells in non-severe SARS-CoV-2 infection. TCRdb reprocessed the 5' RACE reads with MiXCR, giving one entry per CDR3 protein. Seen here are about 72,000 distinct CDR3 sequences, about a tenth observed once, and the top ten hold under 10%. The specimen comprised whole blood, sampled at baseline. The receptors stem from an adult who was a healthcare worker with PCR-confirmed SARS-CoV-2 infection or an uninfected control (not recorded which).

This clonotype has a count of ten or more. The J gene is TRBJ2-7, the V gene TRBV28, with 7 bases identical to TRBD1. The CDR3 has 13 amino acids. CDR1 and CDR2 (germline): MDHEN, SYDVKM. The ends lost 7 bases at V and 6 bases at J; junction bases unmatched: 9. CDR3: CASNRLDRVEQYF. The CDR3 DNA reads TGTGCCAGCAACCGACTCGACAGGGTCGAGCAGTACTTC.

A few counts support this clonotype. The J gene is TRBJ2-6, the V gene TRBV10-3; TRBD1 matches at 7 bases. V gave up 10 bases and J gave up 3 bases; unmatched junction bases: 3. The CDR3 runs to 13 residues. The germline V gene has CDR1 ENHRY and CDR2 SYGVKD. CDR3 nucleotide sequence: TGTGCCAGCACAGGGGATGGGGCCAACGTCCTGACTTTC. Protein sequence: CASTGDGANVLTF.

The V call is TRBV4-1, the J call TRBJ2-3; a possible D gene is TRBD1 (6 bases). CDR3 length: 15 amino acids. The germline CDR1 and CDR2 sequences are MGHRA and YSYEKL. V was trimmed by 2 bases and J by 6 bases, leaving 15 bases between them. The CDR3 DNA is TGCGCCAGCAGCCAAAGTCGCCAGGGGAAGGATACGCAGTATTTT. As protein: CASSQSRQGKDTQYF.

This sequence joins TRBV20-1 and TRBJ1-6; 7 bases match TRBD1. The CDR3 length is 14 residues. Per germline, CDR1 DFQATT and CDR2 SNEGSKA (reference sequence). V dropped 3 bases and J dropped 5; count of bases not matched to a gene: 4. CDR3 residues: CSASTGVHNSPLHF. The CDR3 nucleotides are TGCAGTGCTAGTACAGGGGTCCATAATTCACCCCTCCACTTT.

This clonotype was seen a few times. This chain connects TRBV9 to TRBJ2-5; 10 positions agree with TRBD2. In germline, CDR1 is SGDLS, CDR2 YYNGEE. This CDR3 spans 16 amino acids. V lost 4 bases to trimming and J lost 1 base; unmatched junction nucleotides: 7. This CDR3 is CASSPSGTSAQETQYF. The CDR3, as DNA: TGTGCCAGCAGCCCAAGCGGGACTAGCGCCCAAGAGACCCAGTACTTC.

The J gene is TRBJ2-7, the V gene TRBV7-2; a possible D gene is TRBD2 (6 bases). The CDR3 is 15 amino acids. V lost 1 base and J lost 5, with 15 bases in between. Germline V gives CDR1 SGHTA, CDR2 FQGNSA. CDR3 DNA: TGTGCCAGCAGCTTAGGTAGCGGTTGGGGCGACGAGCAGTACTTC. Translated: CASSLGSGWGDEQYF.

This chain joins TRBV5-1 and TRBJ2-3; D gene unclear. Germline values: CDR1 SGHRS, CDR2 YFSETQ. The germline V and J ends were trimmed by 7 bases and 3 bases, with 12 bases remaining between them. The CDR3 extends over 13 amino acids. CDR3: CASRIEVTDTQYF. For the CDR3, the DNA is TGCGCCAGCCGAATTGAGGTGACAGATACGCAGTATTTT.

The table lists this clonotype with many counts. The CDR3 is CASSYGGNHNQPQHF. For the CDR3, the DNA is TGTGCCAGCAGTTACGGGGGAAACCACAATCAGCCCCAGCATTTT. The genes are TRBV6-2 or TRBV6-3 and TRBJ1-5; perhaps TRBD1 as D (5 bases). The CDR3 length is 15 residues. Trimming removed 2 bases at V and 3 bases at J, with 11 bases between. CDR1 and CDR2 from the germline V gene are MNHEY and SVGEGT.

This clonotype was recorded at least ten times. V usage is TRBV27 and J usage is TRBJ2-7; a weak D match, TRBD2 (5 bases). Trimming took 2 bases from V and 1 from J, leaving 9 bases between them. Germline CDR1 and CDR2: MNHEY and SMNVEV (reference sequence). The CDR3 spans 14 residues. The CDR3 reads CASSLSRGSYEQYF. The CDR3 DNA sequence: TGTGCCAGCAGTTTAAGTCGGGGTTCCTACGAGCAGTACTTC.

V usage is TRBV27 and J usage is TRBJ1-2; 7 nucleotides match TRBD1. V lost 5 bases and J lost 4; bases outside the gene matches: 7. The CDR3 sequence is 14 residues long. Germline values: CDR1 MNHEY, CDR2 SMNVEV (reference sequence). This CDR3 reads CASSPTRTGYGYTF. The CDR3 nucleotides read TGTGCCAGCAGTCCGACCCGGACAGGCTATGGCTACACCTTC.

This clonotype was seen at least ten times. The rearrangement links TRBV18 to TRBJ1-1; 8 positions agree with TRBD1. Per the germline V gene, CDR1 is KGHSH and CDR2 is LQKENI. The CDR3 has 14 amino acids. The V segment lost 4 bases and the J segment 4 bases; nucleotides outside the gene matches: 5. CDR3 loop: CASSQYTGGTEAFF. The CDR3 nucleotides read TGTGCCAGCTCACAATATACAGGGGGCACTGAAGCTTTCTTT.

V usage is TRBV6-5 and J usage is TRBJ1-1; tentatively, D is TRBD1 (6 bases). The CDR3 loop spans 14 amino acids. The V end was cut by 0 bases, the J end by 4 bases, with 9 bases between. Germline V gene sequence: CDR1 MNHEY, CDR2 SVGAGI. The DNA of the CDR3 is TGTGCCAGCAGTTACTCGACAGGTACCACTGAAGCTTTCTTT. Amino acid sequence: CASSYSTGTTEAFF.

This chain connects TRBV7-2 to TRBJ1-2, with D tentatively TRBD1 (5 bases). V shed 2 bases and J shed 8 bases, with 15 bases lying between them. CDR3 length equals 14 residues. Germline CDR1 and CDR2: SGHTA and FQGNSA. CDR3 sequence reads: CASSLRKGDDGYTF. The CDR3 DNA follows: TGTGCCAGCAGCTTAAGGAAAGGGGACGACGGCTACACCTTC.

This chain links TRBV12-3 or TRBV12-4 with TRBJ2-3; 8 bases agree with TRBD2. The CDR3 is 16 amino acids. Losses at the gene ends were 6 bases for V and 2 bases for J; bases not matched to a gene: 10. DNA of the CDR3: TGTGCCAGCAGCCCTTGGGGAGCGGGGGTCACAGATACGCAGTATTTT. This sequence encodes CASSPWGAGVTDTQYF.

The chain recombines TRBV2 with TRBJ2-3; 7 bases line up with TRBD2. J was trimmed by 3 bases and V by 8 bases; bases with no gene match: 11. Germline V gene data show CDR1 as SNHLY and CDR2 as FYNNEI. CDR3 length equals 15 residues. CDR3 region: CASDRDYEITDTQYF. The CDR3 bases are TGTGCCAGCGACCGGGACTACGAAATAACAGATACGCAGTATTTT.

This clonotype occurred a few times. V usage is TRBV2 and J usage is TRBJ2-7; TRBD2 is a possible D gene (6 bases). The V end was cut by 4 bases, the J end by 6 bases, with 10 bases between. Germline V CDR1 and CDR2: SNHLY, FYNNEI. This CDR3 is 12 amino acids long. Here the CDR3 DNA reads TGTGCCAGCAGTGGACTAGTGCGCGAGCAGTACTTC. The encoded protein is CASSGLVREQYF.

The genes are TRBV2 and TRBJ2-1; weak D call: TRBD2 (5 bases). This CDR3 has 15 amino acids. Germline CDR1 reads SNHLY; CDR2 reads FYNNEI. V lost 5 bases to trimming and J lost 3 bases, with 14 bases between them. DNA for the CDR3: TGTGCCAGCAGTCTGGACTCCGAAGTCTACAATGAGCAGTTCTTC. The encoded protein is CASSLDSEVYNEQFF.

This clonotype turned up a few times. This rearrangement joins TRBV10-3 to TRBJ2-5; D is ambiguous. V was clipped by 7 bases and J by 4 bases, with 13 bases between them. The CDR3 spans 13 residues. Germline V gene sequence: CDR1 ENHRY, CDR2 SYGVKD. CDR3 loop: CAIKKVVGETQYF. The CDR3 nucleotides are TGTGCCATCAAGAAAGTCGTTGGAGAGACCCAGTACTTC.

This clonotype came up a few times. The rearrangement links TRBV3-1 to TRBJ1-2, with a possible D match to TRBD1 (6 bases). V lost 5 bases, J lost 3 bases, and 7 bases lay in between. CDR3 length: 12 amino acids. From germline, CDR1 is LGHDT and CDR2 YNNKEL (reference sequence). The CDR3 reads CASSRGDYGYTF. The CDR3 DNA is TGTGCCAGCAGCAGGGGGGACTATGGCTACACCTTC.

This clonotype was seen only a few times. The J gene is TRBJ2-3, the V gene TRBV7-3; 12 bases agree with TRBD2. The V gene end was trimmed by 2 bases and the J gene end by 5 bases; junction bases not matched to a gene: 5. The CDR3 length is 16 residues. The V gene's germline CDR1 is SGHTA and CDR2 FQGTGA. In DNA form, the CDR3 reads TGTGCCAGCAGCTTACTAGCGGGGGGGCAAGGAGATACGCAGTATTTT. Encoded protein: CASSLLAGGQGDTQYF.

The rearrangement joins TRBV12-5 to TRBJ2-1; no definite D call. The CDR3 contains 14 residues. The germline CDR1 and CDR2 sequences are LGHNT and FRNRAP. The germline V and J ends were trimmed by 0 bases and 3 bases, with 6 bases remaining between them. CDR3 coding DNA: TGTGCTAGTGGTTTGGTACCACTCTACAATGAGCAGTTCTTC. Translation gives CASGLVPLYNEQFF.

This clonotype has just a few counts. V and J are TRBV3-1 and TRBJ1-6, with D possibly TRBD1 on 5 matching bases. This CDR3 spans 14 amino acids. The ends were cut back, 2 bases at V and 5 bases at J, with 7 bases in the middle. CDR1 and CDR2 (germline): LGHDT, YNNKEL (reference sequence). This chain's CDR3 is CASSQRQHNSPLHF. CDR3 nucleotide sequence: TGTGCCAGCAGCCAAAGACAGCATAATTCACCCCTCCACTTT.

At least ten counts were recorded for this clonotype. This sequence joins TRBV6-5 and TRBJ2-6, with D possibly TRBD2 on 6 matching bases. CDR1 and CDR2 (germline): MNHEY, SVGAGI. The CDR3 spans 16 residues. The germline V and J ends were trimmed by 2 bases and 0 bases, with 8 bases remaining between them. CDR3 sequence (DNA): TGTGCCAGCAGTTACCAGACTAGCTCTGGGGCCAACGTCCTGACTTTC. This translates into CASSYQTSSGANVLTF.

The chain carries TRBV14 and TRBJ1-2; 8 nucleotides line up with TRBD1. V lost 1 base and J lost 5; bases outside the gene matches: 3. There are 14 residues in the CDR3. Germline V gene data show CDR1 as SGHDN and CDR2 as FVKESK. The CDR3 nucleotides read TGTGCCAGCAGCCAAGGGACAGGGTTTTATGGCTACACCTTC. Its translation: CASSQGTGFYGYTF. The entire variable domain, with the rest obtained from reference TRBV14 and TRBJ1-2, is as follows: EAGVTQFPSHSVIEKGQTVTLRCDPISGHDNLYWYRRVMGKEIKFLLHFVKESKQDESGMPNNRFLAERTGGTYSTLKVQPAELEDSGVYFCASSQGTGFYGYTFGSGTRLTVV.

This clonotype was seen a few times. The rearrangement links TRBV11-2 to TRBJ2-1; 8 bases map to TRBD2. The CDR3 runs 19 residues. Germline CDR1 and CDR2: SGHAT and FQNNGV. Germline trimming cut 9 bases from V and 0 bases from J; bases unmatched to any gene: 19. The CDR3: CASTEETTSGPFSYNEQFF. Here the CDR3 DNA reads TGTGCCAGTACTGAGGAAACCACTAGCGGACCCTTCTCCTACAATGAGCAGTTCTTC.

This clonotype occurred many times. V usage is TRBV7-3 and J usage is TRBJ2-3, with a tentative D call TRBD1 (5 bases). This CDR3 comprises 13 residues. Between the trimmed V and J ends, which lost 5 bases and 4 bases, there was a span of 10 bases. Germline CDR1 reads SGHTA; CDR2 reads FQGTGA. CDR3 sequence: CASSISGSDTQYF. The CDR3 DNA reads TGTGCCAGCAGCATTTCAGGGTCAGATACGCAGTATTTT.

Many counts were recorded for this clonotype. This rearrangement joins TRBV6-1 to TRBJ2-3, with D possibly called TRBD1 or TRBD2 (6 bases each). Germline assignment: CDR1 MNHNS and CDR2 SASEGT. The CDR3 is made up of 15 amino acids. V gave up 3 bases and J gave up 0 bases, with 10 bases separating them. In DNA form, the CDR3 reads TGTGCCAGCAGTGAGACGGGGGCGAGCACAGATACGCAGTATTTT. It codes for CASSETGASTDTQYF.

The CDR3: CASSSPVAGYTDTQYF. The DNA for the CDR3 is TGTGCCAGCAGTTCCCCGGTAGCGGGGTACACAGATACGCAGTATTTT. The chain employs TRBV6-6 and TRBJ2-3, with 8 bases fitting TRBD2. The J segment lost 2 bases and the V segment lost 4 bases, leaving 8 bases of the junction unmatched. The germline V gene has CDR1 MNHNY and CDR2 SVGAGI (reference sequence). This CDR3 comprises 16 residues.

This clonotype has at least ten counts. The chain couples TRBV2 to TRBJ1-6; D gene uncertain. The germline gives CDR1 SNHLY, CDR2 FYNNEI. The V end was cut by 11 bases, the J end by 6 bases, with 20 bases between. This CDR3 has 15 amino acids. CDR3 in DNA: TGTGCCGGCCGTACCCGTGATCGCGGTAATTCACCCCTCCACTTT. The encoded protein is CAGRTRDRGNSPLHF.

This clonotype is medium-sized. The chain links TRBV2 to TRBJ2-2; D gene uncertain. The CDR3 totals 15 residues. V lost 7 bases to trimming and J lost 6 bases, with 18 bases between them. Germline CDR1 is SNHLY and CDR2 is FYNNEI. The chain's CDR3 is CASIATDAEPGELFF. The CDR3 nucleotides are TGTGCCAGCATCGCAACGGACGCGGAGCCCGGGGAGCTGTTTTTT.